Below, 20 T cell receptor beta chains from the same sample are listed, as sequenced in a study of shared clonotypes between healthy human individuals. Naive-designated CD8 cells lacked CD45RO, were positively enriched for CCR7, and omitted terminally differentiated effector memory CD45RA+ cells. Profiling relied on immunoSEQ multiplex PCR, and the TCRdb table lists in-frame clones only, not all of them. The table includes around 1.9 million clones, roughly 91% detected once. Sequencing used naive CD8+ T cells from PBMCs. All receptors come from a young man in good health. Some clones in this sample may be carry-over from other donors' samples.

This clone was seen once. The rearrangement uses TRBV14 and TRBJ2-1; D gene unclear. Germline CDR1 and CDR2: SGHDN and FVKESK. Trimming removed 1 base at V and 2 bases at J, with 15 bases between. The CDR3 covers 17 residues. CDR3 in DNA: TGTGCCAGCAGCCAAGGGTTTGGGAAATTCACCTACAATGAGCAGTTCTTC. Protein product: CASSQGFGKFTYNEQFF.

The chain uses TRBV13 and TRBJ2-1; D is perhaps TRBD1 or TRBD2 (6 bases each). CDR1 is PRHDT and CDR2 is FYEKMQ in the germline V gene (reference sequence). This CDR3 contains 19 residues. V was cut by 5 bases and J by 5 bases, with 28 bases left in between. In nucleotides, the CDR3 is TGTGCCAGCAGCCCACGACGTCAAGGGGGGCGAAGTGGGGACAATGAGCAGTTCTTC. It yields the protein CASSPRRQGGRSGDNEQFF.

The chain carries TRBV6-5 and TRBJ2-1; D is uncertain. CDR1 MNHEY and CDR2 SVGAGI come from the germline V gene. The CDR3 is 15 residues long. V shed 0 bases and J shed 2 bases, with 8 bases lying between them. The CDR3 sequence: CASSYSSTAYNEQFF. CDR3 DNA sequence: TGTGCCAGCAGTTACTCGAGCACGGCCTACAATGAGCAGTTCTTC.

This rearrangement joins TRBV4-3 to TRBJ1-2; D is possibly TRBD1 (6 bases). Germline assignment: CDR1 LGHNA and CDR2 YSLEER. The CDR3 length is 17 residues. V was clipped by 0 bases and J by 5 bases, with 19 bases between them. The CDR3 DNA follows: TGCGCCAGCAGCCAAGAGAACAGGGCTTCCCTGGGGTATGGCTACACCTTC. Encoded protein: CASSQENRASLGYGYTF.

This clone was observed a handful of times. The CDR3 region has the DNA TGTGCCAGCACCGGAGGGCCAGGGGTGAACACTGAAGCTTTCTTT. Residues: CASTGGPGVNTEAFF. The V call is TRBV7-9, the J call TRBJ1-1, with D possibly matching TRBD1 (6 bases). The CDR3 spans 15 residues. Germline CDR1 reads SEHNR; CDR2 reads FQNEAQ (reference sequence). Deletions cut 7 bases from V and 0 bases from J, with 15 bases between.

V is TRBV28 and J is TRBJ1-2; D remains ambiguous. The V end was cut by 3 bases, the J end by 0 bases, with 14 bases between. The V gene's germline CDR1 is MDHEN and CDR2 SYDVKM. This CDR3 contains 16 residues. This CDR3 is CASSFLSAQSNYGYTF. The DNA for the CDR3 is TGTGCCAGCAGTTTCCTATCGGCACAGTCTAACTATGGCTACACCTTC.

The V gene is TRBV7-6, the J gene TRBJ1-1; no firm D call. The germline CDR1 and CDR2 sequences are SGHVS and FNYEAQ. The V and J ends lost 5 bases and 1 base respectively, with 11 bases between them. The CDR3 is made up of 14 amino acids. CDR3 sequence: CASSPLGGNTEAFF. For the CDR3, the DNA is TGTGCCAGCAGCCCATTGGGCGGGAACACTGAAGCTTTCTTT.

The genes are TRBV5-1 and TRBJ2-7; a weak D match, TRBD2 (5 bases). CDR1 and CDR2 from the germline V gene are SGHRS and YFSETQ. Between the trimmed V and J ends, which lost 0 bases and 3 bases, there was a span of 16 bases. CDR3 length: 16 amino acids. CDR3 DNA sequence: TGCGCCAGCAGCTTGGCCGTGTTGTCTAGCAGCTACGAGCAGTACTTC. Protein product: CASSLAVLSSSYEQYF.

J is TRBJ2-7 and V is TRBV28, with 9 bases identical to TRBD2. The CDR3 loop spans 18 amino acids. V dropped 6 bases and J dropped 3; count of bases not matched to a gene: 18. Germline assignment: CDR1 MDHEN and CDR2 SYDVKM. The CDR3 DNA reads TGTGCCAGCAGCTCCCGGGCTAGCGGGACAGAAATAGACTACGAGCAGTACTTC. It encodes CASSSRASGTEIDYEQYF.

V usage is TRBV11-2 and J usage is TRBJ1-4; D gene unclear. In germline, CDR1 is SGHAT, CDR2 FQNNGV. This CDR3 has 15 amino acids. Trimming took off 5 bases at V and 0 bases at J, with 10 bases between the two ends. The CDR3 region is CASSPYAATNEKLFF. The CDR3 DNA follows: TGTGCCAGCAGCCCCTATGCAGCAACTAATGAAAAACTGTTTTTT.

The J gene is TRBJ1-5, the V gene TRBV15; D is unclear. Between the trimmed V and J ends, which lost 3 bases and 1 base, there was a span of 16 bases. Germline-derived CDR1 and CDR2 are LNHNV and YYDKDF (reference sequence). The CDR3 runs 17 residues. The CDR3 bases are TGTGCCACCAGCAGGCAGTACCGGGGTATGAGCAATCAGCCCCAGCATTTT. Its translation: CATSRQYRGMSNQPQHF.

About this clone itself: The sample contains more than one DNA sequence encoding this CDR3. The chain links TRBV28 to TRBJ1-1; tentative D call: TRBD1 (6 bases). Germline lookup yields CDR1 MDHEN and CDR2 SYDVKM. V was cut by 2 bases and J by 5 bases, with 12 bases left in between. The CDR3 consists of 14 residues. The CDR3 bases are TGTGCCAGCAGTTTAACCAGGGGATGGACTGAAGCTTTCTTT. Translation gives CASSLTRGWTEAFF.

The gene calls are TRBV2 and TRBJ1-4; D remains ambiguous. V lost 6 bases to trimming and J lost 4 bases, with 12 bases between them. The CDR3 covers 14 residues. In germline, CDR1 is SNHLY, CDR2 FYNNEI. The CDR3 reads CASSLPTVNEKLFF. The CDR3 nucleotides read TGTGCCAGCAGCCTCCCTACGGTTAATGAAAAACTGTTTTTT.

This clone was seen only once. Other nucleotide sequences from this sample produce the same CDR3. This CDR3 reads CASSQVGDSYGYTF. The CDR3 coding sequence is TGCGCCAGCAGCCAAGTGGGGGACTCCTATGGCTACACCTTC. The genes are TRBV4-1 and TRBJ1-2; D possibly corresponds to TRBD1 (5 bases). The CDR3 consists of 14 residues. From germline, CDR1 is MGHRA and CDR2 YSYEKL. Trimming left V 1 base short and J 4 bases short, with 10 bases between.

The chain combines TRBV19 with TRBJ2-5; D might be TRBD1 or TRBD2, each matching 5 bases. Trimming pared 4 bases from V and 4 bases from J, leaving 16 bases between. The CDR3 loop spans 15 amino acids. Germline-derived CDR1 and CDR2 are LNHDA and SQIVND (reference sequence). CDR3 bases: TGTGCCAGTAGTAAGAGGGACCCACGGTTAGAGACCCAGTACTTC. It translates to CASSKRDPRLETQYF.

Details on this clone: Other DNA sequences in this specimen translate into the identical CDR3. The V call is TRBV27, the J call TRBJ2-7; 10 bases fit TRBD1. Germline V gene sequence: CDR1 MNHEY, CDR2 SMNVEV (reference sequence). J lost 2 bases, V lost 5 bases, and 3 bases had no gene match. This CDR3 region has 14 residues. Here the CDR3 DNA reads TGTGCCAGCAGTGCAGGACAGGGGGCCTACGAGCAGTACTTC. This gives the protein CASSAGQGAYEQYF.

The rearrangement uses TRBV9 and TRBJ2-2; 7 bases agree with TRBD2. CDR3 length: 17 residues. Trimming removed 2 bases from V and 2 bases from J; junction bases left unmatched: 9. The germline CDR1 and CDR2 sequences are SGDLS and YYNGEE. The CDR3 loop is CASSVSRERGNTGELFF. In nucleotides, the CDR3 is TGTGCCAGCAGCGTCTCGCGCGAGCGGGGAAACACCGGGGAGCTGTTTTTT.

The chain links TRBV19 to TRBJ1-4; 7 positions match TRBD1. The germline V gene encodes CDR1 LNHDA and CDR2 SQIVND (reference sequence). Germline trimming cut 0 bases from V and 0 bases from J; bases unmatched to any gene: 10. The CDR3 is 19 residues long. CDR3 residues: CASSIETGTVRATNEKLFF. CDR3 bases: TGTGCCAGTAGTATAGAGACGGGGACAGTGAGGGCAACTAATGAAAAACTGTTTTTT.

This clone was counted a single time. The chain has TRBV28 and TRBJ2-1; D ambiguous. Germline V gives CDR1 MDHEN, CDR2 SYDVKM. V dropped 3 bases and J dropped 7 bases, with 16 bases sitting between them. The CDR3 consists of 15 residues. CDR3: CASSFVLSVRNEQFF. CDR3 coding DNA: TGTGCCAGCAGTTTTGTGCTAAGCGTAAGGAATGAGCAGTTCTTC.

This clone was picked up one time. The J gene is TRBJ1-2, the V gene TRBV28; no firm D call. The CDR3 spans 16 residues. Germline V gene sequence: CDR1 MDHEN, CDR2 SYDVKM. V was trimmed by 5 bases and J by 3 bases, leaving 19 bases between them. The DNA of the CDR3 is TGTGCCAGCAGTCCACCCACTGGGCGGGGTTACTATGGCTACACCTTC. Amino acid sequence: CASSPPTGRGYYGYTF.